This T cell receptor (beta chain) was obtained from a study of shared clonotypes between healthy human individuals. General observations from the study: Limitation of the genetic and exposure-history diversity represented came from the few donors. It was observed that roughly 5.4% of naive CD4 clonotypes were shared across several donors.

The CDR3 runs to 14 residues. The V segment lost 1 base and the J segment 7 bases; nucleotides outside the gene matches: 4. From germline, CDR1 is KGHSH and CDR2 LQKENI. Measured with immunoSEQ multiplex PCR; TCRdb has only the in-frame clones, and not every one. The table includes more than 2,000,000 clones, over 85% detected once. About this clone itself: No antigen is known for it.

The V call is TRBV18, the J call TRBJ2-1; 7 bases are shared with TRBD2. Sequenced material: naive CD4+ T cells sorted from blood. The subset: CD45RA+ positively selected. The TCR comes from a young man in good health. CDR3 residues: CASSPREGRNEQFF. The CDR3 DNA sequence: TGTGCCAGCTCACCACGGGAGGGGAGGAATGAGCAGTTCTTC. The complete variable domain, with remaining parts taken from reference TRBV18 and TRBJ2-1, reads NAGVMQNPRHLVRRRGQEARLRCSPMKGHSHVYWYRQLPEEGLKFMVYLQKENIIDESGMPKERFSAEFPKEGPSILRIQQVVRGDSAAYFCASSPREGRNEQFFGPGTRLTVL.